Given below is one T cell receptor (beta chain) in context. Antigen unknown. Duration under 3 months, a NOSPECS grade of at least 4, and a Clinical Activity Score of at least 3 characterized the ophthalmopathy patients. This specimen comes from a study of T cells in Graves' hyperthyroidism and ophthalmopathy. Overall study findings and caveats: Researchers found most expanded thyroid clonotypes above 0.001 in blood as well. Model predictions of ophthalmopathy came a median approximately 6 months before onset.

Researchers amplified the TCR beta CDR3 regions from RNA transcripts. Initially, a first-round RT-PCR of the TCR CDR3 employed the HTBI primer set. TCRdb fed the multiplex PCR reads into MiXCR, producing one record per CDR3 protein. The sample carries a few hundred thousand distinct CDR3 sequences, roughly a sixth recorded once. This CDR3 region has 14 residues. J gave up 8 bases and V 4 bases, and 8 bases lay outside the gene matches. Germline V gene sequence: CDR1 LGHNA, CDR2 YSLEER. This chain links TRBV4-3 with TRBJ2-4; TRBD2 aligns across 7 bases. The clonotype was recovered from a woman aged 25-40 years with Graves' ophthalmopathy. The material sequenced was blood. The CDR3 nucleotides are TGCGCCAGCAGCCCCGGAGGGAGGGCGGACATTCAGTACTTC. The encoded protein is CASSPGGRADIQYF.